The clone carrying this T cell receptor beta chain was detected many times. Its antigen is not identified. This record comes from a study of early T cells in non-severe SARS-CoV-2 infection. The wider study: With bulk RNA from unsorted whole blood as input, sequencing yielded unpaired chains.

V dropped 2 bases and J dropped 1; count of bases not matched to a gene: 7. The germline V gene has CDR1 MGHDK and CDR2 SYGVNS. The length of the CDR3 is 19 residues. Molecules of cDNA were individually given unique molecular identifiers that were attached to them. TCRdb re-called the 5' RACE reads through MiXCR, storing one row per CDR3 protein. The sample carries approximately 19,000 distinct CDR3 sequences, approximately 6.1% recorded once. Study-wide findings and caveats: VDJdb matching favored anti-spike CD8 responses, missing private and CD4 specificities.

The sequence derives from an adult who was a healthcare worker with PCR-confirmed SARS-CoV-2 infection or an uninfected control (not recorded which). The chain is built from TRBV25-1 and TRBJ2-1, with TRBD2 matching 14 bases. Sequencing was done on a sample of whole blood. The CDR3, as DNA: TGTGCCAGCAGTGAAGGTGGGACTAGCGGGAGTGAGTCCTACAATGAGCAGTTCTTC. Its protein product is CASSEGGTSGSESYNEQFF.